Listed below are T cell receptor beta chains from one sample, sequenced in a study of shared clonotypes between healthy human individuals. Here immunoSEQ multiplex PCR was the method, and the copy in TCRdb shows in-frame clones only, minus some. The table includes 1.4 million to 1.5 million clones, roughly 96% detected once. Sequenced: naive CD4+ T cells sorted from blood. Receptors were obtained from a man aged 30 to 39 in good health. CDR3s include the opening cysteine and the closing phenylalanine or tryptophan. The D gene is left open where the match is weak. Size is omitted from some rows. Given values are once, few, many or a class for expanded clones.

V gene	J gene	clone size	D gene	CDR3 length	CDR3 DNA	CDR3 protein
TRBV7-2	TRBJ2-2	.	TRBD2	17	TGTGCCAGCAGCTACGGGATAGCGGGAGGGCCCACCGGGGAGCTGTTTTTT	CASSYGIAGGPTGELFF
TRBV10-1	TRBJ2-1	.	.	17	TGCGCCAGCAGTGCAATCAAAAGATCCGGCTCCTACAATGAGCAGTTCTTC	CASSAIKRSGSYNEQFF
TRBV18	TRBJ1-4	.	.	14	TGTGCCAGCTCACCGGCGGGGGTCGGGGAAAAACTGTTTTTT	CASSPAGVGEKLFF
TRBV18	TRBJ2-7	.	.	15	TGTGCCAGCTCACCAATCGGGACCGCTACCTACGAGCAGTACTTC	CASSPIGTATYEQYF
TRBV5-6	TRBJ2-5	.	.	13	TGTGCCAGCAGCTTCGCGGACGGGGAGACCCAGTACTTC	CASSFADGETQYF
TRBV28	TRBJ1-5	.	.	15	TGTGCCAGCAGTTTTTGGGGTCTAAAAGATCAGCCCCAGCATTTT	CASSFWGLKDQPQHF
TRBV10-2	TRBJ2-1	.	TRBD2	15	TGCGCCAGCGGAAGGACTAGCGGAAAAAACAATGAGCAGTTCTTC	CASGRTSGKNNEQFF
TRBV10-3	TRBJ2-7	.	TRBD2	15	TGTGCCATCAGTGAGACTAGCGGGAGATTGGGCGAGCAGTACTTC	CAISETSGRLGEQYF
TRBV6-1	TRBJ2-5	once	TRBD2	17	TGTGCCAGCAGTGAAGACCCACTAGCGGGAGGCCCAGAGACCCAGTACTTC	CASSEDPLAGGPETQYF
TRBV28	TRBJ2-7	.	.	12	TGTGCCAGCAGACAGCAGGGGCACGAGCAGTACTTC	CASRQQGHEQYF
TRBV4-3	TRBJ2-3	.	TRBD1	18	TGCGCCAGCAGCCTCTTATACCAACCGGGACAGGCACTGGATACGCAGTATTTT	CASSLLYQPGQALDTQYF
TRBV6-5	TRBJ2-5	.	TRBD1	13	TGTGCCAGCAGGAAAACAGGGGGCCAGACCCAGTACTTC	CASRKTGGQTQYF
TRBV4-1	TRBJ2-3	.	.	16	TGCGCCAGCAGCCAAGTGGGCAGGGGGGGACAAGATACGCAGTATTTT	CASSQVGRGGQDTQYF
TRBV11-2	TRBJ2-7	few	TRBD2	13	TGTGCCAGCAGCCGGACTAGCGTGTACGAGCAGTACTTC	CASSRTSVYEQYF
TRBV5-1	TRBJ2-1	.	TRBD2	15	TGCGCCAGCAGCGAAACTAGCGGGGGTTACAATGAGCAGTTCTTC	CASSETSGGYNEQFF
TRBV27	TRBJ2-7	.	.	14	TGTGCCAGCAGTCGAAGCGGAAACTCCTACGAGCAGTACTTC	CASSRSGNSYEQYF
TRBV7-6	TRBJ1-1	.	.	13	TGTGCCAGCAGCTTATCTTCGAACACTGAAGCTTTCTTT	CASSLSSNTEAFF
TRBV6-6	TRBJ1-5	.	.	15	TGTGCCAGCAGATACTCTGAATATAGCAATCAGCCCCAGCATTTT	CASRYSEYSNQPQHF
TRBV28	TRBJ1-2	.	.	15	TGTGCCAGCAGTCAGGGACTATCAGAGAGGTATGGCTACACCTTC	CASSQGLSERYGYTF
TRBV5-4	TRBJ1-1	.	.	12	TGTGCCAGCAGCTTGGTGGCAGATGAAGCTTTCTTT	CASSLVADEAFF
TRBV28	TRBJ2-5	.	.	9	TGTGCCAGCGGACAGACCCAGTACTTC	CASGQTQYF
TRBV6-6	TRBJ2-7	.	TRBD2	11	TGTGCCGGTGGACTAGGGTACGAGCAGTACTTC	CAGGLGYEQYF
TRBV7-6	TRBJ2-3	.	.	17	TGTGCCAGCAGCTTATTAACGACAATCACTAGCACAGATACGCAGTATTTT	CASSLLTTITSTDTQYF
TRBV10-3	TRBJ2-7	.	TRBD2	15	TGTGCCATCAGTCAACTAGCGCCGGATACCTACGAGCAGTACTTC	CAISQLAPDTYEQYF
TRBV7-9	TRBJ2-3	.	.	15	TGTGCCAGCAGCTTAGTAGGTCCTAGCACAGATACGCAGTATTTT	CASSLVGPSTDTQYF
TRBV9	TRBJ2-3	once	TRBD2	17	TGTGCCAGCAGCCCGACTAGCGGGAGGGAGATTGGAGATACGCAGTATTTT	CASSPTSGREIGDTQYF
TRBV2	TRBJ1-1	.	.	14	TGTGCCAGCAGTGAAACCGGTCAGAACACTGAAGCTTTCTTT	CASSETGQNTEAFF
TRBV6-5	TRBJ2-5	.	TRBD2	16	TGTGCCAGCAGTTACTCCGGGACTAGCGGGATAGAGACCCAGTACTTC	CASSYSGTSGIETQYF
TRBV12-2	TRBJ2-7	.	.	21	TGTGCAAGTCGCTTGCAACTAAGACCGGGACTAGCGGCCATAAAATCCTACGAGCAGTACTTC	CASRLQLRPGLAAIKSYEQYF
TRBV7-2	TRBJ1-1	.	.	15	TGTGCCAGCAGCTCTCAACGGGGCAGGGCCACTGAAGCTTTCTTT	CASSSQRGRATEAFF
TRBV5-1	TRBJ1-3	.	.	17	TGCGCCAGCAGCCTGGTAAACGTGGGGGACTCTGGAAACACCATATATTTT	CASSLVNVGDSGNTIYF
TRBV9	TRBJ2-1	.	.	16	TGTGCCAGCAGCGTAGTGGGGCAGGGGAAGGGCAATGAGCAGTTCTTC	CASSVVGQGKGNEQFF
TRBV10-1	TRBJ1-3	once	.	17	TGCGCCAGCAGTGAGCCGGCCGGCACGGCCTCTGGAAACACCATATATTTT	CASSEPAGTASGNTIYF
TRBV5-1	TRBJ2-6	.	.	15	TGCGCCAGCAGCCCCCGCCCCTCTGGGGCCAACGTCCTGACTTTC	CASSPRPSGANVLTF
TRBV5-6	TRBJ1-4	.	TRBD1	15	TGTGCCAGCAGCTTGAGTTACAGGGGTGATGAAAAACTGTTTTTT	CASSLSYRGDEKLFF
TRBV27	TRBJ1-1	.	.	15	TGTGCCAGCAGTTTATTGGGCGCGGGGAACACTGAAGCTTTCTTT	CASSLLGAGNTEAFF
TRBV6-6	TRBJ2-6	.	.	13	TGTGCCAGCAGTTACTCAGCGGAGAACGTCCTGACTTTC	CASSYSAENVLTF
TRBV7-8	TRBJ1-2	.	.	15	TGTGCCAGCAGCTTAGGGGTCGGGGCAGGATATGGCTACACCTTC	CASSLGVGAGYGYTF
TRBV2	TRBJ2-7	.	.	14	TGTGCCAGCAGACGGGACCAGGTGTCCAACGAGCAGTACTTC	CASRRDQVSNEQYF
TRBV5-1	TRBJ2-1	.	.	14	TGCGCCAGCACCTCGTCGAGTAGGCTCAATGAGCAGTTCTTC	CASTSSSRLNEQFF
TRBV5-1	TRBJ2-3	.	TRBD2	14	TGCGCCAGCAGAGCGACTAGCAGCACAGATACGCAGTATTTT	CASRATSSTDTQYF
TRBV19	TRBJ2-1	.	TRBD2	16	TGTGCCAGTAGTACGGGACTAGCGGGAGTCTCGAATGAGCAGTTCTTC	CASSTGLAGVSNEQFF
TRBV7-2	TRBJ2-3	.	TRBD2	17	TGTGCCAGCAGGACTTTTAGCGGGAGGGCCAGGACAGATACGCAGTATTTT	CASRTFSGRARTDTQYF
TRBV9	TRBJ1-4	.	.	15	TGTGCCAGCAGCGTAACAGGGTCAACTAATGAAAAACTGTTTTTT	CASSVTGSTNEKLFF
TRBV5-4	TRBJ2-2	.	TRBD1	15	TGTGCCAGCAGCCCTAGACAGGGCAACACCGGGGAGCTGTTTTTT	CASSPRQGNTGELFF
TRBV29-1	TRBJ2-4	.	.	15	TGCAGCGCCAAGACAGGACTTCTAGCCAAAAACATTCAGTACTTC	CSAKTGLLAKNIQYF
TRBV27	TRBJ1-3	.	.	15	TGTGCCAGCAGTTTATCGCCGGCCTCTGGAAACACCATATATTTT	CASSLSPASGNTIYF
TRBV18	TRBJ2-2	.	.	18	TGTGCCAGCTCACCATTAGAACCGGGACTTACGAACACCGGGGAGCTGTTTTTT	CASSPLEPGLTNTGELFF
TRBV19	TRBJ2-7	.	TRBD1	13	TGTGCCAGTAGTCTGACAGGGACCTACGAGCAGTACTTC	CASSLTGTYEQYF
TRBV7-8	TRBJ2-7	.	.	12	TGTGCCAGCAGCCACCCACGGGGCGAGCAGTACTTC	CASSHPRGEQYF
TRBV28	TRBJ2-7	.	.	14	TGTGCCAGCAGAACCCCACAGGGCGGCTACGAGCAGTACTTC	CASRTPQGGYEQYF
TRBV2	TRBJ1-5	.	.	15	TGTGCCAGCAGGGTTCAGGGAATCAGCAATCAGCCCCAGCATTTT	CASRVQGISNQPQHF
TRBV29-1	TRBJ2-3	.	TRBD2	13	TGCAGCGTTATATCTAGCGGAACAGATACGCAGTATTTT	CSVISSGTDTQYF